This entry lists 26 T cell receptor beta chains sequenced from one sample in a study of glioma-infiltrating T cells. TCR alpha and beta CDR3 regions were amplified from RNA using iRepertoire nested multiplex PCR. TCRdb re-called the multiplex PCR reads with MiXCR, one entry per CDR3 protein. The table lists roughly 100,000 distinct CDR3 sequences, around 30% of them singletons. Material for sequencing was glioma tissue, nonneoplastic brain tissue, or PBMCs (not recorded which). These receptors originate from a human donor with low-grade glioma or glioblastoma, undergoing nonglioma brain surgery, or in good health (not recorded which).

For this clonotype: A much larger clone differs by one base, so this may be a read error. The chain joins TRBV6-1 to TRBJ1-5, with unresolved D. The CDR3 has 16 amino acids. The V and J ends lost 6 bases and 4 bases respectively, with 19 bases between them. Looked up from germline, CDR1 is MNHNS and CDR2 is SASEGT. For the CDR3, the DNA is TGTGCCAGCAGGAGTGAGGAGCAGAGGGTAAATCAGCCCCAGCATTTT. Translation gives CASRSEEQRVNQPQHF.

Worth noting for this clonotype: A much larger clone is a single base away; this may be a read error. The chain uses TRBV2 and TRBJ2-3; the D is unclear. CDR3 length: 14 residues. Looked up from germline, CDR1 is SNHLY and CDR2 is FYNNEI. CDR3 loop: CASSEWASTDRQYF. The CDR3 DNA follows: TGTGCCAGCAGTGAGTGGGCCAGCACAGATAGGCAGTATTTT.

This clonotype was observed at least ten times. This sequence joins TRBV7-8 and TRBJ1-4; D is ambiguous. The germline CDR1 and CDR2 sequences are SGHVS and FQNEAQ. The CDR3 is 14 amino acids. The V gene lost 5 bases and the J gene lost 7 bases, with 14 bases spanning the gap. The CDR3 sequence is CASSPTARSEKLFF. CDR3 in DNA: TGTGCCAGCAGCCCCACCGCCCGATCTGAAAAACTGTTTTTT.

There are many counts of this clonotype. The CDR3 DNA follows: TGTGCCAGCAGTTACTCGAGCTACCGTGCCCTTAGCAATCAGCCCCAGCATTTT. This sequence encodes CASSYSSYRALSNQPQHF. This sequence joins TRBV6-6 and TRBJ1-5, with no clear D. CDR1 and CDR2 from the germline V gene are MNHNY and SVGAGI (reference sequence). This CDR3 contains 18 residues. V was cut by 0 bases and J by 0 bases, with 15 bases left in between.

In its sample, this clonotype was seen many times. The rearrangement joins TRBV20-1 to TRBJ2-5; D may be TRBD1 (6 bases). The germline V and J ends were trimmed by 8 bases and 5 bases, with 15 bases remaining between them. From germline, CDR1 is DFQATT and CDR2 SNEGSKA (reference sequence). The CDR3 loop spans 12 amino acids. CDR3 bases: TGCAGTTCCCCGGACAGATCGGAGACCCAGTACTTC. This gives the protein CSSPDRSETQYF.

This clonotype was observed at least ten times. This chain uses TRBV20-1 with TRBJ2-7; tentatively, D is TRBD2 (5 bases). This CDR3 is 16 amino acids long. Germline CDR1 is DFQATT and CDR2 is SNEGSKA (reference sequence). V lost 3 bases and J lost 0, with 18 bases in between. CDR3 nucleotides: TGCAGTGCTAGTGGTGGGAGTGGCCACATCTCCTACGAGCAGTACTTC. It yields the protein CSASGGSGHISYEQYF.

Many counts were recorded for this clonotype. The J gene is TRBJ2-3, the V gene TRBV6-1; unclear D gene. The germline CDR1 and CDR2 sequences are MNHNS and SASEGT. The CDR3 has 15 residues. The V gene lost 7 bases and the J gene lost 2 bases, with 16 bases spanning the gap. The CDR3 loop reads CASNDQPAPTDTQYF. The CDR3 nucleotides read TGTGCCAGCAATGACCAACCCGCACCCACAGATACGCAGTATTTT.

This clonotype was recorded a few times. The gene calls are TRBV2 and TRBJ1-6; the match to TRBD1 covers 8 bases. The trim removed 2 bases at V and 7 bases at J, leaving 7 bases unmatched. The CDR3 has 16 amino acids. Per germline, CDR1 SNHLY and CDR2 FYNNEI. This chain's CDR3 is CASSERQGAKNSPLHF. CDR3 in DNA: TGTGCCAGCAGTGAAAGGCAGGGGGCGAAGAATTCACCCCTCCACTTT.

This clonotype has a count of ten or more. V usage is TRBV25-1 and J usage is TRBJ2-5, with unresolved D. Germline values: CDR1 MGHDK, CDR2 SYGVNS. The CDR3 spans 14 residues. The V gene lost 1 base and the J gene lost 3 bases, with 9 bases spanning the gap. CDR3 nucleotide sequence: TGTGCCAGCAGTGAATGGGATCTGAAAGAGACCCAGTACTTC. It yields the protein CASSEWDLKETQYF.

This clonotype was recorded many times. The CDR3 reads CASSKTGQGSYTF. DNA of the CDR3: TGTGCCAGCAGTAAGACTGGACAGGGGAGCTACACCTTC. The rearrangement uses TRBV6-1 and TRBJ1-2; TRBD1 matches 9 bases. This CDR3 comprises 13 residues. CDR1 MNHNS and CDR2 SASEGT come from the germline V gene. Trimming cost V 5 bases and J 9 bases; bases outside gene matches: 7.

This clonotype appeared a single time. A much more abundant neighbour one base away suggests this may be a read error. The rearrangement links TRBV19 to TRBJ2-3; D is tentatively TRBD1 or TRBD2 (6 bases each). The germline gives CDR1 LNHDA, CDR2 SQIVND (reference sequence). Between the trimmed V and J ends, which lost 5 bases and 5 bases, there was a span of 17 bases. The CDR3 spans 15 residues. CDR3 loop: CASSDGQWRGDTQYF. The CDR3, as DNA: TGTGCCAGTAGTGACGGACAGTGGAGGGGAGATACGCAGTATTTT.

This clonotype has a count of ten or more. This chain uses TRBV11-2 with TRBJ2-2, with 7 bases fitting TRBD1. The CDR3 extends over 15 amino acids. Losses at the gene ends were 5 bases for V and 2 bases for J; bases not matched to a gene: 5. CDR1 is SGHAT and CDR2 is FQNNGV in the germline V gene. The CDR3 DNA follows: TGTGCCAGCAGCGTACAGGGGCCCAACACCGGGGAGCTGTTTTTT. It is translated as CASSVQGPNTGELFF.

Comments on this clonotype: A much larger clone differs by one base, so this may be a read error. In DNA form, the CDR3 reads TGTGCCAGCAGTATACTCTCGGGGACAGGCGAATCTAACTATGGCTACACCTTC. Translation gives CASSILSGTGESNYGYTF. This chain links TRBV27 with TRBJ1-2; 8 positions agree with TRBD1. The CDR3 length is 18 residues. The J segment lost 0 bases and the V segment lost 5 bases, leaving 14 bases of the junction unmatched. Germline V lookup: CDR1 MNHEY, CDR2 SMNVEV (reference sequence).

About this clonotype itself: This may stem from a read error, because a much larger clone lies one nucleotide away. This rearrangement joins TRBV28 to TRBJ1-5; 9 nucleotides align to TRBD1. The CDR3 runs 15 residues. Losses at the gene ends were 7 bases for V and 9 bases for J; bases not matched to a gene: 13. In germline, CDR1 is MDHEN, CDR2 SYDVKM. CDR3 coding DNA: TGTGCCAGCACCTCGGGACAGGGATCCGGTCGGCCCCAGCATTTT. Its translation is CASTSGQGSGRPQHF.

With respect to this clonotype: A much larger clone differs from this one at a single base, so this may be a read error. The chain has TRBV7-6 and TRBJ1-1, with TRBD1 as a possible D gene (6 bases). Trimming left V 5 bases short and J 4 bases short, with 11 bases between. Germline lookup yields CDR1 SGHVS and CDR2 FNYEAQ. The CDR3 sequence is 13 residues long. This CDR3 reads CASSRQGSTEAFF. CDR3 DNA: TGTGCCAGCAGCCGCCAGGGGAGCACTGAAGCTTTCTTT.

This clonotype appeared many times. The chain uses TRBV7-2 and TRBJ2-5; D perhaps matches TRBD1 (6 bases). Trimming shortened V by 5 bases and J by 0 bases, and 10 bases separated the two germline ends. The CDR3 has 14 residues. Germline V gene lookup returns CDR1 SGHTA and CDR2 FQGNSA. In DNA form, the CDR3 reads TGTGCCAGCAGCCCCTGGACAGACCAAGAGACCCAGTACTTC. Protein sequence: CASSPWTDQETQYF. Based on the CDR3 plus reference TRBV7-2 and TRBJ2-5, the full variable domain is GAGVSQSPSNKVTEKGKDVELRCDPISGHTALYWYRQSLGQGLEFLIYFQGNSAPDKSGLPSDRFSAERTGGSVSTLTIQRTQQEDSAVYLCASSPWTDQETQYFGPGTRLLVL.

To note about this clonotype: This sequence may be a read error, since a much larger clone differs from it by one base. The chain links TRBV20-1 to TRBJ2-1; 13 positions agree with TRBD2. TRBJ2-7 explains the end of the DNA better; the J call may be wrong. In germline, CDR1 is DFQATT, CDR2 SNEGSKA (reference sequence). This CDR3 has 14 amino acids. The DNA for the CDR3 is TGCAGTGCGGGACTAGCGGGGAATACCTACGAGCAGTACTTC. It is translated as CSAGLAGNTYEQYF.

As concerns this clonotype: One end of the junction is discordant with germline, which a read error may explain. The chain has TRBV3-1 and TRBJ1-1; no firm D call. This CDR3 comprises 14 residues. Germline assignment: CDR1 LGHDT and CDR2 YNNKEL (reference sequence). The CDR3 region is CANSQVESRGEAFF. For the CDR3, the DNA is TGTGCCAACAGCCAAGTGGAAAGTCGGGGTGAAGCTTTCTTT.

This sequence joins TRBV5-4 and TRBJ1-1; weak D call: TRBD1 (6 bases). The CDR3 sequence is 15 residues long. With 2 bases removed from V and 5 bases from J, the gap between germline ends came to 16 bases. CDR1 is SGHNT, CDR2 YYREEE, per germline (reference sequence). The CDR3 is CASSLQGALATEAFF. The DNA of the CDR3 is TGTGCCAGCAGCTTACAGGGAGCTCTAGCAACTGAAGCTTTCTTT.

This clonotype was observed many times. J is TRBJ1-4 and V is TRBV7-2; TRBD1 is a possible D gene (6 bases). Trimming pared 0 bases from V and 5 bases from J, leaving 13 bases between. CDR1 is SGHTA, CDR2 FQGNSA, per germline. The CDR3 runs to 16 residues. This CDR3 reads CASSLAAGQGNEKLFF. CDR3 nucleotides: TGTGCCAGCAGCTTAGCCGCAGGTCAGGGGAATGAAAAACTGTTTTTT.

The chain joins TRBV7-2 to TRBJ2-3; 8 nucleotides match TRBD2. V lost 2 bases to trimming and J lost 2 bases; unmatched junction nucleotides: 9. Germline V gene lookup returns CDR1 SGHTA and CDR2 FQGNSA. The CDR3 is 17 residues long. CDR3 nucleotide sequence: TGTGCCAGCAGCTTAACCGGGGGGGCCTTTCTCACAGATACGCAGTATTTT. Translated, it gives CASSLTGGAFLTDTQYF.

The chain carries TRBV20-1 and TRBJ1-2; the match to TRBD1 covers 11 bases. This CDR3 region has 16 residues. Germline V gives CDR1 DFQATT, CDR2 SNEGSKA (reference sequence). Trimming took 3 bases from V and 4 from J; bases not matched to a gene: 10. CDR3 sequence: CSASSGDRGFLYGYTF. Written as DNA, the CDR3 is TGCAGTGCTAGTTCCGGGGACAGGGGGTTCCTCTATGGCTACACCTTC.

About this clonotype: A much larger clone is a single base away; this may be a read error. CDR3 in amino acids: CASSSGSEENF. CDR3 in DNA: TGTGCCAGCAGCTCCGGATCGGAGGAGAACTTC. This chain links TRBV7-9 with TRBJ2-7; perhaps TRBD2 as D (5 bases). The CDR3 runs 11 residues. Germline CDR1 SEHNR, CDR2 FQNEAQ (reference sequence).

This clonotype was seen repeatedly, ten times or more. The rearrangement links TRBV3-1 to TRBJ2-7; the D is unclear. The CDR3 length is 13 residues. V lost 0 bases to trimming and J lost 5 bases, with 8 bases between them. Germline V CDR1 and CDR2: LGHDT, YNNKEL (reference sequence). The CDR3: CASSQEVPHEQYF. The CDR3 DNA follows: TGTGCCAGCAGCCAAGAAGTACCCCACGAGCAGTACTTC.

This clonotype has at least ten counts. The J gene is TRBJ2-1, the V gene TRBV6-1; perhaps TRBD2 as D (6 bases). Trimming stripped 7 bases from V and 13 bases from J, with 20 bases between. The CDR3 length is 13 residues. Germline CDR1 reads MNHNS; CDR2 reads SASEGT. CDR3 loop: CASTKYGGTSQFF. The CDR3 nucleotides are TGTGCCAGCACTAAGTACGGGGGAACCTCCCAGTTCTTC.

This CDR3 is CASSLLSSETQYF. The CDR3 DNA follows: TGTGCCAGCAGCCTACTAAGCTCAGAGACCCAGTACTTC. The gene calls are TRBV5-8 and TRBJ2-5, with D unresolved. Trimming shortened V by 4 bases and J by 4 bases, and 11 bases separated the two germline ends. The germline gives CDR1 SGHTS, CDR2 YDEGEE. CDR3 size: 13 residues.